This TCR beta chain was recorded in a study of T cells after somatic rescue of genetic block. The CDR3 runs to 15 residues. Trimming stripped 4 bases from V and 1 base from J, with 12 bases between. Germline V lookup: CDR1 LGHNA, CDR2 YNFKEQ. Using immunoSEQ multiplex PCR, the repertoire was profiled, and TCRdb retains in-frame clones only, with some absent. The repertoire consists of 55,000 to 75,000 clones, with just under 95% occurring once and the leading ten covering 2.9%. Sequencing input: peripheral blood mononuclear cells (PBMCs). The clonotype comes from a man between 35 and 55 years old. The chain combines TRBV4-2 with TRBJ2-3; the D is unclear. CDR3 nucleotide sequence: TGTGCCAGCAGCCGTTCATTCGGAGGCACAGATACGCAGTATTTT. This translates into CASSRSFGGTDTQYF.